This TCR beta chain originates from a study of blood T cell repertoires in COVID-19. On the study more broadly: T cells, B-cell-depleted T cells, or PBMCs supplied cDNA or gDNA.

TCRdb's table, derived via immunoSEQ multiplex PCR, lists solely in-frame clones and lacks some. The sample lists about 300,000 clones, just over 85% occurring once. Donors of Cohort 3 who recovered were those that had two negative PCRs, clearance, or symptom resolution. Germline V gene data show CDR1 as MDHEN and CDR2 as SYDVKM. J lost 4 bases, V lost 5 bases, and 6 bases had no gene match. This CDR3 is built from 15 residues. The J gene is TRBJ1-1, the V gene TRBV28, with 11 bases identical to TRBD1. This clonotype originated in a man aged 25 to 40 who had recovered from COVID-19. Sequencing input: PBMCs or T cells enriched from blood (not recorded which). CDR3 nucleotides: TGTGCCAGCAGTCCCCAGGGACAGGGGGTCACTGAAGCTTTCTTT. Its protein product is CASSPQGQGVTEAFF.